The clone carrying this T cell receptor (beta chain) was observed a single time. This specimen belongs to a study of cytomegalovirus exposure and HLA in healthy donors. For the study at large: Later analysis reported that the roughly 120 validation repertoires shared the platform of the approximately 690 first-cohort repertoires.

Repertoires were generated with immunoSEQ multiplex PCR, while TCRdb's copy carries only in-frame clones and drops some. The data hold fewer than 130,000 clones, with over 75% observed a single time. This CDR3 is 13 amino acids long. Between the trimmed V and J ends, which lost 6 bases and 7 bases, there was a span of 12 bases. Germline V CDR1 and CDR2: KGHSH, LQKENI. Source material: PBMCs. The V call is TRBV18, the J call TRBJ1-4; D is unclear. The clonotype originates from a woman in her twenties or thirties in good health and CMV-seropositive. The CDR3: CASSPLEGEKLFF. CDR3 DNA: TGTGCCAGCTCTCCATTGGAGGGTGAAAAACTGTTTTTT.